Listed below are T cell receptor beta chains from one sample, sequenced in a study of beta chain features in type 1 diabetes. Using immunoSEQ multiplex PCR, the repertoire was profiled, and TCRdb retains in-frame clones only, with some absent. The sample lists 200,000 to 250,000 clones, 11% occurring once. Sequencing used central memory CD4+ T cells from blood. The receptors here all came from a man in his late teens or twenties in good health. The CDR3 runs from the conserved cysteine through the conserved F or W. D genes are given only for firm matches. A clone size is listed for some rows: how often the clone was seen (once, few, many), or a class if it is expanded.

16	TRBD2	TRBV5-1	few	TRBJ2-1	CASSLVAGGPNNEQFF	TGCGCCAGCAGCTTAGTAGCGGGAGGGCCCAACAATGAGCAGTTCTTC
16	TRBD1	TRBV7-2	NA	TRBJ2-7	CASSLVPTGVSYEQYF	TGTGCCAGCAGCTTAGTCCCGACAGGGGTCTCCTACGAGCAGTACTTC
12	NA	TRBV29-1	few	TRBJ2-5	CSVSGLQETQYF	TGCAGCGTATCGGGACTCCAAGAGACCCAGTACTTC
14	NA	TRBV28	NA	TRBJ2-5	CASTSMSTRETQYF	TGTGCCAGCACCTCAATGTCCACGAGAGAGACCCAGTACTTC
14	TRBD1	TRBV5-4	NA	TRBJ2-3	CASSLDRVPDTQYF	TGTGCCAGCAGCCTGGACAGGGTCCCAGATACGCAGTATTTT
15	NA	TRBV23-1	few	TRBJ2-3	CASTGETPLTDTQYF	TGCGCCAGCACCGGGGAGACACCACTCACAGATACGCAGTATTTT
13	NA	TRBV30	few	TRBJ2-3	CALEGGSTDTQYF	TGTGCCCTGGAGGGTGGAAGCACAGATACGCAGTATTTT
15	NA	TRBV5-1	NA	TRBJ1-2	CASSLEQGPDYGYTF	TGCGCCAGCAGCTTGGAACAGGGACCGGACTATGGCTACACCTTC
15	NA	TRBV4-2	NA	TRBJ2-1	CASSQDGSSANEQFF	TGTGCCAGCAGCCAAGATGGGTCGAGCGCCAATGAGCAGTTCTTC
15	NA	TRBV7-9	few	TRBJ2-7	CASSLTGQLSNEQYF	TGTGCCAGCAGCCTGACCGGACAGTTAAGTAACGAGCAGTACTTC
15	NA	TRBV5-1	NA	TRBJ2-3	CASSLDASSTDTQYF	TGCGCCAGCAGCTTGGACGCCTCTAGCACAGATACGCAGTATTTT
15	TRBD2	TRBV6-1	NA	TRBJ2-1	CASPPIAGEYNEQFF	TGTGCCAGCCCACCCATAGCGGGGGAATACAATGAGCAGTTCTTC
16	TRBD2	TRBV9	NA	TRBJ2-5	CASSVGWRERQETQYF	TGTGCCAGCAGCGTAGGATGGCGGGAGCGCCAAGAGACCCAGTACTTC
15	NA	TRBV7-3	NA	TRBJ2-4	CASSLIGGLGNIQYF	TGTGCCAGCAGCCTTATCGGGGGGCTTGGAAACATTCAGTACTTC
18	NA	TRBV7-9	few	TRBJ1-4	CASSTPPGHPATNEKLFF	TGTGCCAGCAGCACCCCACCAGGACACCCTGCAACTAATGAAAAACTGTTTTTT
13	NA	TRBV28	few	TRBJ2-5	CARSGRCEETQYF	TGTGCCAGGTCCGGGCGCTGTGAAGAGACCCAGTACTTC
15	TRBD2	TRBV7-2	NA	TRBJ2-7	CASSPFSGGPNEQYF	TGTGCCAGCAGCCCCTTTTCGGGAGGGCCTAACGAGCAGTACTTC
13	NA	TRBV10-3	few	TRBJ2-5	CAISGHDQETQYF	TGTGCCATCAGCGGACATGATCAAGAGACCCAGTACTTC
14	TRBD2	TRBV7-2	few	TRBJ2-7	CASSRTSVAYEQYF	TGTGCCAGCTCCCGGACTAGCGTGGCCTACGAGCAGTACTTC
16	NA	TRBV7-3	many	TRBJ2-4	CASSLYGRTAKNIQYF	TGTGCCAGCAGCTTATACGGCCGGACAGCCAAAAACATTCAGTACTTC
15	NA	TRBV6-5	NA	TRBJ2-1	CASSYSQGSYNEQFF	TGTGCCAGCAGTTACTCCCAGGGTTCATACAATGAGCAGTTCTTC
13	NA	TRBV7-9	few	TRBJ1-1	CASSSTRNTEAFF	TGTGCCAGCAGCTCCACGAGAAACACTGAAGCTTTCTTT
15	NA	TRBV5-1	NA	TRBJ2-7	CASSLSTTSLSEQYF	TGCGCCAGCAGCCTTTCGACTACGAGCTTGAGCGAGCAGTACTTC
14	NA	TRBV30	NA	TRBJ1-5	CAWSEGDLKQPQHF	TGTGCCTGGAGTGAAGGGGACCTAAAACAGCCCCAGCATTTT
15	TRBD2	TRBV14	NA	TRBJ2-7	CASSPPGLGSAEQYF	TGTGCCAGCAGCCCGCCGGGACTAGGTTCCGCCGAGCAGTACTTC
16	NA	TRBV2	many	TRBJ2-6	CASIKYRSPGANVLTF	TGTGCCAGCATAAAATACAGATCCCCTGGGGCCAACGTCCTGACTTTC
13	NA	TRBV11-3	few	TRBJ1-1	CASSWNLDTEAFF	TGTGCCAGCAGCTGGAATTTAGACACTGAAGCTTTCTTT
11	NA	TRBV11-2	NA	TRBJ2-7	CASSRPYEQYF	TGTGCCAGCAGCCGGCCCTACGAGCAGTACTTC
15	TRBD1	TRBV7-2	NA	TRBJ2-5	CASSRPTGGKETQYF	TGTGCCAGCAGCCGACCGACAGGGGGTAAAGAGACCCAGTACTTC
14	NA	TRBV4-3	few	TRBJ2-2	CASSQAENTGELFF	TGCGCCAGCAGCCAGGCGGAGAACACCGGGGAGCTGTTTTTT